This is a list of T cell receptor beta chains from one sample in a study of blood T cells in healthy people across ages. TCRdb reanalysed the 5' RACE reads using MiXCR and keeps one entry per CDR3 protein. Of about 1.5 million distinct CDR3 sequences listed, roughly 43% were seen once; the top ten hold about 4%. The sequenced material came from blood. These TCRs come from a woman aged 18 to 35 in good health. Both conserved end residues are part of each CDR3. A D gene is named only where the DNA matches it firmly.

V: TRBV20-1
D: -
CDR3: CSARDGRRYEQYF

V: TRBV20-1
D: TRBD2
CDR3: CSAPGGWYQETQYF

V: TRBV11-2
D: -
CDR3: CASSVVGGYNEQFF

V: TRBV12-3/TRBV12-4
D: TRBD1
CDR3: CASSWDRGLLYGYTF

V: TRBV7-2
D: -
CDR3: CASSLAVNRELFF

V: TRBV7-2
D: TRBD2
CDR3: CASSLAGTSGTYNEQFF

V: TRBV10-3
D: -
CDR3: CAISDGGTHYNGYTF

V: TRBV7-9
D: -
CDR3: CASSFAAPGPETQYF

V: TRBV10-3
D: -
CDR3: CAISGGITYNEQFF

V: TRBV3-1
D: -
CDR3: CASSQDRLVLYF